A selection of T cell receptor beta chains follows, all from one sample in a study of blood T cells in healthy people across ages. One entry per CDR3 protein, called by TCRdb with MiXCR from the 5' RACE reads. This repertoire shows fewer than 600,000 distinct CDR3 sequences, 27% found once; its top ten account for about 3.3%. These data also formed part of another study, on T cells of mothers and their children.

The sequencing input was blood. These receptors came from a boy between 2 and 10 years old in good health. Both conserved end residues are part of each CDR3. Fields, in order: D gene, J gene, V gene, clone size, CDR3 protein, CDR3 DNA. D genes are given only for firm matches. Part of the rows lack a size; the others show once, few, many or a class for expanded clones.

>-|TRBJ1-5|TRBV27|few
CASSYGGVNQPQHF
TGTGCCAGCAGTTATGGTGGGGTCAATCAGCCCCAGCATTTT
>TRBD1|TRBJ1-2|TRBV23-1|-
CASSQWEQGIGYTF
TGCGCCAGCAGTCAATGGGAACAGGGGATTGGCTACACCTTC
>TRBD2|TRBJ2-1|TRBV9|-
CASSVASGVGEQFF
TGTGCCAGCAGCGTAGCTAGCGGGGTAGGTGAGCAGTTCTTC
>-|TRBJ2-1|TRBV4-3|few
CASSRDPETSYNEQFF
TGCGCCAGCAGCCGAGATCCGGAGACCTCCTACAATGAGCAGTTCTTC
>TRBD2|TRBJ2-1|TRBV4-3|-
CASSQEVNSREPGNEQFF
TGCGCCAGCAGCCAAGAGGTGAATTCGCGGGAGCCGGGGAATGAGCAGTTCTTC
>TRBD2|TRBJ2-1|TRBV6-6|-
CASSQGLVSYNEQFF
TGTGCCAGCAGTCAAGGACTAGTTTCCTACAATGAGCAGTTCTTC
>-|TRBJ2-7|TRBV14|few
CASSPWRGADVYF
TGTGCCAGCAGCCCTTGGCGGGGAGCGGACGTGTACTTC
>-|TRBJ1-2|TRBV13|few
CASSLSTANYGYTF
TGTGCCAGCAGCCTCTCCACAGCTAACTATGGCTACACCTTC
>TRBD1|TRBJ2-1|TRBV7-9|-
CASSLSGQGGNEQFF
TGTGCCAGCAGCTTAAGTGGACAGGGTGGCAATGAGCAGTTCTTC
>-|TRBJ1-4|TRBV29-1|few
CSVEVEWGLNEKLFF
TGCAGCGTTGAGGTTGAGTGGGGACTTAACGAAAAACTGTTTTTT
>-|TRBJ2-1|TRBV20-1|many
CSARGPGANEQFF
TGCAGTGCTAGGGGGCCGGGGGCCAATGAGCAGTTCTTC
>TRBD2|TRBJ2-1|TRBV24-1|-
CATSDGGLMDEQFF
TGTGCCACCAGTGATGGGGGACTAATGGATGAGCAGTTCTTC
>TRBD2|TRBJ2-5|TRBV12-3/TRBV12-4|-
CASSRLSGRDLQETQYF
TGTGCCAGCAGTCGCCTGTCCGGGAGGGACCTGCAAGAGACCCAGTACTTC
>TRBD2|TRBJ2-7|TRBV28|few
CASSFMGGSSYEQCF
TGTGCCAGCAGTTTCATGGGGGGGTCCTCCTACGAGCAGTGCTTC
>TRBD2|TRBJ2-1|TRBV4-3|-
CASSQGGLARNEQFF
TGCGCCAGCAGCCAGGGGGGACTAGCGCGAAATGAGCAGTTCTTC
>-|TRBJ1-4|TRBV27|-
CASMGWLNEKLFF
TGTGCCAGCATGGGATGGCTAAATGAAAAACTGTTTTTT
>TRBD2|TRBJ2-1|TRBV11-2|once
CASRGEGTYNEQFF
TGTGCCAGCAGGGGGGAGGGAACCTACAATGAGCAGTTCTTC
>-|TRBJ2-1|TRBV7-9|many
CASSARASIYNEQFF
TGTGCCAGCAGCGCCCGGGCTTCTATCTACAATGAGCAGTTCTTC
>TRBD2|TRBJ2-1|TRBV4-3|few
CASSQLGTTKKQFF
TGCGCCAGCAGCCAACTGGGGACTACCAAAAAACAGTTCTTC
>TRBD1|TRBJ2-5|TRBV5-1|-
CASSLYRRGTGAETQYF
TGCGCCAGCAGCTTGTATAGAAGGGGGACAGGGGCGGAGACCCAGTACTTC
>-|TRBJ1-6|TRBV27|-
CASSFFGGTSPLHF
TGTGCCAGCAGTTTCTTCGGGGGGACTTCACCCCTCCACTTT
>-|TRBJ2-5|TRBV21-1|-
CASSMTVAAGETQYF
TGTGCCAGCAGCATGACAGTAGCGGCGGGAGAGACCCAGTACTTC
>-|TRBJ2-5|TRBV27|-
CASGQGIQTQYF
TGTGCCAGCGGCCAGGGGATACAGACCCAGTACTTC
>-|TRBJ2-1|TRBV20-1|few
CSARGFGRSYNEQFF
TGCAGTGCTAGAGGCTTTGGGCGCTCCTACAATGAGCAGTTCTTC
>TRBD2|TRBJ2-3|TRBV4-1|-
CASSRGLAGGRGDTQYF
TGCGCCAGCAGCCGAGGACTAGCGGGGGGCCGAGGAGATACGCAGTATTTT
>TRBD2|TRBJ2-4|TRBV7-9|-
CASRGGANIQYF
TGTGCCAGCAGGGGAGGGGCAAACATTCAGTACTTC
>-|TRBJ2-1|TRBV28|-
CASSSVFEGEQFF
TGTGCCAGCAGTTCGGTTTTCGAGGGTGAGCAGTTCTTC
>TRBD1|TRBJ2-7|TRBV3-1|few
CASSPPGQGYEQYF
TGTGCCAGCAGCCCTCCGGGACAGGGTTACGAGCAGTACTTC
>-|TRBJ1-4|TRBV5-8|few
CASSLGTGQEKLFF
TGTGCCAGCAGCTTGGGAACAGGGCAGGAAAAACTGTTTTTT
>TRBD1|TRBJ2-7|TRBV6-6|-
CAGSEPGQGANEQYF
TGTGCCGGCAGCGAACCGGGACAGGGGGCCAACGAGCAGTACTTC
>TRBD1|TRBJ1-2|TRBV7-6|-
CASRPTGGYGYTF
TGTGCCAGCAGGCCTACAGGGGGCTATGGCTACACCTTC
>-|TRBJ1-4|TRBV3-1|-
CASSSGPGVFGEKLFF
TGTGCCAGCAGCTCGGGACCAGGGGTTTTTGGGGAAAAACTGTTTTTT
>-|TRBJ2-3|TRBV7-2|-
CASSFAPPQYF
TGTGCCAGCAGCTTCGCCCCTCCGCAGTATTTT
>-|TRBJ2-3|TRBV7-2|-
CASRGRTLTDTQYF
TGTGCCAGCAGAGGCAGGACGCTCACAGATACGCAGTATTTT
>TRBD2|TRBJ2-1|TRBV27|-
CASSFRTSGRISNEQFF
TGTGCCAGCAGTTTTAGGACTAGCGGGAGGATTAGCAATGAGCAGTTCTTC
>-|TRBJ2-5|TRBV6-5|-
CASTSTGYQETQYF
TGTGCCAGCACCAGCACAGGGTACCAAGAGACCCAGTACTTC
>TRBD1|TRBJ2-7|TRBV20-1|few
CSAWDSSYEQYF
TGCAGTGCGTGGGACAGTTCCTACGAGCAGTACTTC
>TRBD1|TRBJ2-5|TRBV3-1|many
CASSPTPDRGETQYF
TGTGCCAGCAGCCCTACCCCCGACAGGGGAGAGACCCAGTACTTC
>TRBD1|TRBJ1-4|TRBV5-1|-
CASSGQGTATNEKLFF
TGCGCCAGCAGCGGACAGGGGACAGCAACTAATGAAAAACTGTTTTTT
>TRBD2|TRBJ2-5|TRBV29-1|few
CSVEGASGRGSGETQYF
TGCAGCGTTGAAGGTGCTAGCGGGAGAGGATCGGGGGAGACCCAGTACTTC
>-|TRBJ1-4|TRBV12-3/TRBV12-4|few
CASSLIGREKLFF
TGTGCCAGCAGTTTGATAGGGAGGGAAAAACTGTTTTTT
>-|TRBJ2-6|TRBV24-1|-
CATSESGSLYSGANVLTF
TGTGCCACCAGTGAATCGGGCAGCCTATACTCTGGGGCCAACGTCCTGACTTTC
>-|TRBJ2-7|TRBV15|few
CATQAQGGSYEQYF
TGTGCCACCCAAGCCCAGGGGGGTTCCTACGAGCAGTACTTC
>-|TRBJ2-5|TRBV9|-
CASSQRGMGETQYF
TGTGCCAGCAGCCAAAGGGGTATGGGGGAGACCCAGTACTTC
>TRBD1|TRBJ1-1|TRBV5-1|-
CASSPRQDRGNTEAFF
TGCGCCAGCAGCCCTAGACAGGACAGGGGGAACACTGAAGCTTTCTTT
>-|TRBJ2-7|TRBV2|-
CASSTIGPYEQYF
TGTGCCAGCAGTACGATCGGGCCCTACGAGCAGTACTTC
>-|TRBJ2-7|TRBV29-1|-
CSVVGTASYEQYF
TGCAGCGTTGTTGGGACGGCTTCCTACGAGCAGTACTTC
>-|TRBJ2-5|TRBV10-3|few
CAIGVRGGQETQYF
TGTGCCATCGGTGTCAGGGGAGGACAAGAGACCCAGTACTTC
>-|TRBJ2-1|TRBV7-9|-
CASSPPFRQAGSYNEQFF
TGTGCCAGCAGTCCACCGTTTCGGCAGGCCGGGTCGTACAATGAGCAGTTCTTC
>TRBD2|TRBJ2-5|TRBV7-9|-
CASSPTTSGREETQYF
TGTGCCAGCAGCCCAACGACTAGCGGGAGGGAAGAGACCCAGTACTTC
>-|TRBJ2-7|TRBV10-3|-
CAISPAASYEQYF
TGTGCCATCAGTCCGGCAGCCTCCTACGAGCAGTACTTC
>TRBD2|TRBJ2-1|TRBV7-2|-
CASSRASTSGRVNEQFF
TGTGCCAGCAGCAGAGCCTCGACTAGCGGGAGAGTAAATGAGCAGTTCTTC
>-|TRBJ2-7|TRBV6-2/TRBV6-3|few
CASRRRGGSYEQYF
TGTGCCAGCAGGCGCAGGGGTGGCTCCTACGAGCAGTACTTC
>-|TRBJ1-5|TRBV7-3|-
CASSFETGAGNQPQHF
TGTGCCAGCAGCTTTGAAACGGGGGCTGGCAATCAGCCCCAGCATTTT
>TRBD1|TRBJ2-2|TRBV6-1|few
CASSLTGQGVKRENTGELFF
TGTGCCAGCAGTCTAACGGGACAGGGGGTGAAACGGGAGAACACCGGGGAGCTGTTTTTT